A selection of T cell receptor beta chains follows, all from one sample in a study of spatial heterogeneity in lung cancer. A single record per CDR3 protein comes from TCRdb applying MiXCR to the 5' RACE reads. The sample has more than 95,000 distinct CDR3 sequences, 10% to 15% seen once. Sample: PBMCs, taken at follow-up. Receptors originate from a male donor with early-stage non-small cell lung cancer. CDR3s include the opening cysteine and the closing phenylalanine or tryptophan. A D gene is named only where the DNA matches it firmly. Clone size is given for some rows only: seen once, a few or many times, or a class if the clone is expanded.

TRBJ1-5,TRBV27,NA,many,CASSLGPGSNQPQHF,TGTGCCAGCAGTTTAGGTCCGGGTAGCAATCAGCCCCAGCATTTT
TRBJ1-4,TRBV20-1,NA,few,CSARDSGGDEKLFF,TGCAGTGCTAGAGATTCGGGGGGCGATGAAAAACTGTTTTTT
TRBJ2-7,TRBV14,TRBD1,NA,CASSHAGTGSYEQYF,TGTGCCAGCAGCCACGCCGGGACAGGGTCCTACGAGCAGTACTTC
TRBJ2-7,TRBV18,NA,NA,CASSPLGQGGNSSYEQYF,TGTGCCAGCTCACCATTAGGTCAGGGAGGTAATAGCTCCTACGAGCAGTACTTC
TRBJ1-6,TRBV12-3/TRBV12-4,NA,few,CASSLGRENSPLHF,TGTGCCAGCAGTTTAGGACGGGAAAATTCACCCCTCCACTTT
TRBJ2-7,TRBV29-1,NA,many,CSVLDGTSYEQYF,TGCAGCGTTCTAGACGGGACCAGTTACGAGCAGTACTTC
TRBJ2-7,TRBV12-3/TRBV12-4,TRBD1,many,CASSNDPGTGAGEQYF,TGTGCCAGCAGTAATGATCCGGGGACAGGGGCTGGTGAGCAGTACTTC
TRBJ1-1,TRBV28,NA,few,CASRTEEISQAFF,TGTGCCAGCAGGACAGAGGAGATCTCCCAAGCTTTCTTT
TRBJ2-3,TRBV2,NA,NA,CASSSPTGITDTQYF,TGTGCCAGCAGCTCCCCAACGGGGATAACAGATACGCAGTATTTT
TRBJ1-2,TRBV2,NA,NA,CASSEDRNYGYTF,TGTGCCAGCAGTGAAGATAGGAACTATGGCTACACCTTC
TRBJ1-2,TRBV7-2,NA,many,CASSPRQSYGYTF,TGTGCCAGCAGCCCCCGACAGTCCTATGGCTACACCTTC
TRBJ2-1,TRBV20-1,NA,NA,CSGFLLGDSAF,TGCAGTGGATTCTTGTTGGGTGATAGTGCCTTC
TRBJ1-6,TRBV9,NA,many,CASSVVGDLSSPLHF,TGTGCCAGCAGCGTAGTTGGGGATCTGAGTTCACCCCTCCACTTT
TRBJ1-5,TRBV24-1,NA,many,CATSAGGEQPQHF,TGTGCCACCAGTGCAGGTGGAGAACAGCCCCAGCATTTT
TRBJ2-3,TRBV27,NA,NA,CASTLAGLSGTDTQYF,TGTGCCAGCACCCTCGCGGGGCTATCGGGCACAGATACGCAGTATTTT
TRBJ2-1,TRBV5-1,NA,few,CASSLGRQSSYNEQFF,TGCGCCAGCAGCCTGGGACGGCAGAGCTCCTACAATGAGCAGTTCTTC
TRBJ1-1,TRBV6-5,NA,NA,CASSPRRATEAFF,TGTGCCAGCAGTCCGCGGAGGGCCACTGAAGCTTTCTTT
TRBJ2-3,TRBV7-2,NA,NA,CASSAHKADTQYF,TGTGCCAGCAGCGCACACAAAGCAGATACGCAGTATTTT
TRBJ2-4,TRBV2,TRBD1,NA,CASSWGKGAQNIQYF,TGTGCCAGCAGTTGGGGAAAGGGGGCGCAAAACATTCAGTACTTC
TRBJ1-2,TRBV11-3,TRBD1,NA,CASSRGGQSYTF,TGTGCCAGCAGCCGGGGGGGACAGAGCTACACCTTC
TRBJ1-6,TRBV6-6,NA,NA,CASSYSQGGVLNSPLHF,TGTGCCAGCAGTTACTCCCAGGGAGGGGTATTGAATTCACCCCTCCACTTT
TRBJ2-3,TRBV15,TRBD2,few,CATSRDPPRTSGVTDTQYF,TGTGCCACCAGCAGAGATCCCCCTCGGACTAGCGGGGTCACAGATACGCAGTATTTT
TRBJ2-1,TRBV6-4,TRBD2,NA,CASSDSPSGGYNEQFF,TGTGCCAGCAGTGACTCTCCTAGCGGGGGCTACAATGAGCAGTTCTTC
TRBJ2-3,TRBV6-1,TRBD2,many,CASSVMLAGTDTQYF,TGTGCCAGCAGTGTAATGCTAGCGGGTACAGATACGCAGTATTTT
TRBJ1-2,TRBV6-5,NA,many,CASSYSPVVGYTF,TGTGCCAGCAGTTACTCTCCAGTTGTTGGCTACACCTTC
TRBJ1-3,TRBV2,NA,few,CASSPGDRLSGNTIYF,TGTGCCAGCAGCCCCGGTGACCGTCTCTCTGGAAACACCATATATTTT
TRBJ1-5,TRBV28,NA,NA,CASSLPGSPRPQHF,TGTGCCAGCAGTTTACCCGGGTCGCCTCGGCCCCAGCATTTT
TRBJ2-7,TRBV12-3/TRBV12-4,NA,NA,CASSPMGLTYEQYF,TGTGCCAGCAGTCCCATGGGCCTTACCTACGAGCAGTACTTC
TRBJ1-1,TRBV5-1,NA,few,CASSLDSHLNTEAFF,TGCGCCAGCAGCTTGGACAGCCATTTGAACACTGAAGCTTTCTTT
TRBJ2-1,TRBV3-1,TRBD1,NA,CASSQEPGQGFNEQFF,TGTGCCAGCAGCCAAGAACCGGGACAGGGGTTCAATGAGCAGTTCTTC
TRBJ2-3,TRBV20-1,TRBD2,NA,CSASKGGGPDTQYF,TGCAGTGCTAGTAAGGGCGGGGGGCCTGATACGCAGTATTTT
TRBJ1-1,TRBV20-1,NA,few,CSARSTVGTEAFF,TGCAGTGCTAGGTCGACAGTCGGCACTGAAGCTTTCTTT
TRBJ2-1,TRBV28,NA,many,CASSPRGWTYNEQFF,TGTGCCAGCAGTCCGCGCGGGTGGACCTACAATGAGCAGTTCTTC
TRBJ2-7,TRBV5-1,TRBD1,many,CASSFTGQGYEQYF,TGCGCCAGCAGCTTTACGGGACAGGGCTACGAGCAGTACTTC
TRBJ2-5,TRBV4-2,NA,NA,CASSNRAQETQYF,TGTGCCAGCAGCAATAGGGCCCAAGAGACCCAGTACTTC
TRBJ1-1,TRBV5-6,NA,NA,CANPFIAFF,TGTGCCAACCCGTTTATCGCTTTCTTT
TRBJ1-5,TRBV28,NA,NA,CASSFWGGSNQPQHF,TGTGCCAGCAGTTTCTGGGGCGGAAGCAATCAGCCCCAGCATTTT
TRBJ2-4,TRBV12-3/TRBV12-4,TRBD1,many,CASSLGPGQRAKNIQYF,TGTGCCAGCAGTTTAGGGCCGGGACAGAGAGCCAAAAACATTCAGTACTTC
TRBJ1-1,TRBV18,NA,many,CASSPQDLTEAFF,TGTGCCAGCTCACCCCAAGATCTCACTGAAGCTTTCTTT
TRBJ1-2,TRBV12-3/TRBV12-4,NA,NA,CASSYTPQVLYGYTF,TGTGCCAGCAGTTACACCCCTCAGGTTCTCTATGGCTACACCTTC
TRBJ2-7,TRBV5-1,NA,few,CASSSDGIEQYF,TGCGCCAGCAGCTCGGACGGGATCGAGCAGTACTTC
TRBJ1-4,TRBV2,TRBD1,many,CASRVTGLDEKLFF,TGTGCCAGCCGGGTGACAGGGCTCGATGAAAAACTGTTTTTT
TRBJ1-2,TRBV10-3,NA,NA,CAMLDSAHGYTF,TGTGCCATGCTGGACAGCGCGCATGGCTACACCTTC
TRBJ1-1,TRBV18,NA,NA,CASSLERPGGLVNTEAFF,TGTGCCAGCTCACTTGAGAGACCAGGTGGGCTGGTGAACACTGAAGCTTTCTTT
TRBJ1-2,TRBV15,TRBD1,NA,CATSRDDRGLYTF,TGTGCCACCAGCAGAGATGACAGGGGGCTCTACACCTTC
TRBJ1-3,TRBV18,NA,NA,CASSPGVDRSSGNTIYF,TGTGCCAGCTCACCAGGGGTGGACAGAAGCTCTGGAAACACCATATATTTT
TRBJ2-7,TRBV2,TRBD1,NA,CASRARDRRYEQYF,TGTGCCAGCAGGGCCCGGGACAGACGCTACGAGCAGTACTTC
TRBJ2-7,TRBV7-2,NA,NA,CASSPGQYEQYF,TGTGCCAGCAGCCCCGGACAGTACGAGCAGTACTTC
TRBJ2-7,TRBV20-1,NA,few,CSAVLSYEQYF,TGCAGTGCTGTACTTTCCTACGAGCAGTACTTC
TRBJ1-4,TRBV5-6,TRBD1,many,CASSVTGVDEKLFF,TGTGCCAGCAGTGTGACAGGGGTGGACGAAAAACTGTTTTTT
TRBJ2-1,TRBV11-2,TRBD2,NA,CASSNTFALAGGRQFF,TGTGCCAGCAGCAACACCTTTGCACTAGCGGGGGGCAGGCAGTTCTTC
TRBJ2-3,TRBV7-7,TRBD1,few,CASSLRTGQGTDTQYF,TGTGCTAGCAGCTTAAGGACAGGGCAAGGTACAGATACGCAGTATTTT
TRBJ2-3,TRBV20-1,TRBD2,NA,CSAAGTSGGRLPLDTQYF,TGCAGTGCAGCAGGGACTAGCGGGGGACGGCTGCCGTTAGATACGCAGTATTTT
TRBJ2-2,TRBV10-3,TRBD2,NA,CAISAGTSRGLRTGELFF,TGTGCCATCAGTGCCGGGACTAGCAGGGGCCTGAGGACCGGGGAGCTGTTTTTT
TRBJ2-4,TRBV20-1,TRBD1,many,CSARGQGHKNIQYF,TGCAGTGCTAGAGGACAGGGGCACAAAAACATTCAGTACTTC